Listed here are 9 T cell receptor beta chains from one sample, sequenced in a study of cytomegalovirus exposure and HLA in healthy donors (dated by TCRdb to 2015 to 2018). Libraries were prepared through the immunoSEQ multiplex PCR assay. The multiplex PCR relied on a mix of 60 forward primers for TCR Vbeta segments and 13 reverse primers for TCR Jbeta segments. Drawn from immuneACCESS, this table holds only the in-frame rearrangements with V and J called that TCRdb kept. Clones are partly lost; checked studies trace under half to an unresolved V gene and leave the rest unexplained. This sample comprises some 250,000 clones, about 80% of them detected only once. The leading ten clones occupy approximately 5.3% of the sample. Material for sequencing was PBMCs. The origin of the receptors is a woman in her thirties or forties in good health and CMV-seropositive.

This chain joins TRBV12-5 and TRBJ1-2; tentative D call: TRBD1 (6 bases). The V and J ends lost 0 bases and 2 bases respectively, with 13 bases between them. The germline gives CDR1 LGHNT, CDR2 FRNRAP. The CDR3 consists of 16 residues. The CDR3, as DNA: TGTGCTAGTGGTTTGGTAAGGGGGGGGCAAAACTATGGCTACACCTTC. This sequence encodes CASGLVRGGQNYGYTF.

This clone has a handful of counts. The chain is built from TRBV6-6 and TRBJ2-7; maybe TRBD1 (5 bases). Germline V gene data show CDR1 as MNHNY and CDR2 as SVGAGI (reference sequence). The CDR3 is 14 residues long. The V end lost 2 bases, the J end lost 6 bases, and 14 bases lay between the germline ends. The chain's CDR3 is CASSYRAGSGEQYF. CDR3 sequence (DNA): TGTGCCAGCAGTTACAGGGCAGGGTCTGGCGAGCAGTACTTC.

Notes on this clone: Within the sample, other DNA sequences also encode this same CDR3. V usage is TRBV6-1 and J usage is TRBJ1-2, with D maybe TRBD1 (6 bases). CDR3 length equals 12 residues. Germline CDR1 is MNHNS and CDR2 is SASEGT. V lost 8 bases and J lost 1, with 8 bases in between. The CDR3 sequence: CASRGGNYGYTF. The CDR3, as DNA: TGTGCCAGCCGAGGGGGTAACTATGGCTACACCTTC.

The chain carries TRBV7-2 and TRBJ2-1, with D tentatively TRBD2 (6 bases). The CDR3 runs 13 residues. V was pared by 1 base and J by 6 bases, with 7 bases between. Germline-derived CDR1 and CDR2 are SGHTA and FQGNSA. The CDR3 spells CASSLGAGNEQFF. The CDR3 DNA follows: TGTGCCAGCAGCTTAGGAGCGGGCAATGAGCAGTTCTTC.

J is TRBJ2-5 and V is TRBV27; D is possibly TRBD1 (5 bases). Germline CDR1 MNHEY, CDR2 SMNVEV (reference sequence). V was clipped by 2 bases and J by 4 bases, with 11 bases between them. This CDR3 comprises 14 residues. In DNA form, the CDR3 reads TGTGCCAGCAGTTTAGGGGCAGTTCGAGAGACCCAGTACTTC. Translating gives CASSLGAVRETQYF.

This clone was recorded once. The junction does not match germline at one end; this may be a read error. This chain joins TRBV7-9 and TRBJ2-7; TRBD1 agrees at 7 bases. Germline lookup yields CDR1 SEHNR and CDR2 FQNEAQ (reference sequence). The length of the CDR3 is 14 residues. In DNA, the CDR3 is TGTTCCAGCAGCCCAGTTGACAGGGCCGACGAGCAGTACTTC. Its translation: CSSSPVDRADEQYF. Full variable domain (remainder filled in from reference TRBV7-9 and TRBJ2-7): DTGVSQNPRHKITKRGQNVTFRCDPISEHNRLYWYRQTLGQGPEFLTYFQNEAQLEKSRLLSDRFSAERPKGSFSTLEIQRTEQGDSAMYLCSSSPVDRADEQYFGPGTRLTVT.

The CDR3 nucleotides read TGCGCCAGCAGCGGGCGAGGGGGCAATTCTGGCTACACCTTC. Translation gives CASSGRGGNSGYTF. V is TRBV5-1 and J is TRBJ1-2, with 7 bases aligning to TRBD1. The J segment lost 7 bases and the V segment lost 4 bases, leaving 10 bases of the junction unmatched. The CDR3 is made up of 14 amino acids. CDR1 SGHRS and CDR2 YFSETQ come from the germline V gene.

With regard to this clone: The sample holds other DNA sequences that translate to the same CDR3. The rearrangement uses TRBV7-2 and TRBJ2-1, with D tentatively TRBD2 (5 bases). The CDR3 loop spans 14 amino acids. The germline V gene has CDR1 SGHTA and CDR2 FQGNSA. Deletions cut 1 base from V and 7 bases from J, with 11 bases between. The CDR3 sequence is CASSLGGQINEQFF. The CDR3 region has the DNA TGTGCCAGCAGCTTAGGAGGGCAGATTAATGAGCAGTTCTTC.

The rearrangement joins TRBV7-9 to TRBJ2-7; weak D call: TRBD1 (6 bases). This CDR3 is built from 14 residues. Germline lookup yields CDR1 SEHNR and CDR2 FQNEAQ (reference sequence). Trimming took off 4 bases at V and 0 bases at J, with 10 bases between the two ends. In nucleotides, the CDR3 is TGTGCCAGCAGCTCGGACAGAAACTCCTACGAGCAGTACTTC. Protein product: CASSSDRNSYEQYF.